Described below is a single TCR beta chain sequence and its context. The data originate from a study of blood T cell repertoires in COVID-19. Study summary: PBMCs, B-cell-depleted T cells, or T cells provided the cDNA or gDNA that made up the material.

Deletions cut 5 bases from V and 8 bases from J, with 19 bases between. Germline CDR1 is SGHTS and CDR2 is YDEGEE. There are 15 residues in the CDR3. In the original workflow: Amplification from reference gene primers served as the basis for estimated nucleated cell counts. TCRdb's copy holds only in-frame clones and misses some; the assay was immunoSEQ multiplex PCR. V, J and clone size reflect that table, while D and trimming were determined from the DNA. The sample gives over 15,000 clones, roughly 89% of which show up once; approximately 7% is in the top ten. The sample taken for sequencing was peripheral blood. This TCR derives from a human donor in a cohort sampled during active COVID-19. The V and J genes are TRBV5-8 and TRBJ1-4; TRBD1 might be the D (5 bases). CDR3 region: CASSPGAHLTEKLFF. CDR3 nucleotide sequence: TGTGCCAGCAGTCCTGGGGCACATCTGACAGAAAAACTGTTTTTT.